The sequence of this T cell receptor beta chain was determined in a study of blood T cells in healthy people across ages. Then a second PCR, running roughly 7 to 11 cycles, was carried out with a sample-barcoded 5' primer and a J-beta primer mix. Tags on each cDNA molecule came from a template-switch adaptor with 12 random nucleotides. Using its own MiXCR run on the 5' RACE reads, TCRdb lists one record per CDR3 protein. This table holds around 1,700,000 distinct CDR3 sequences, 28% found once. The study's findings and limits: Among T cells, TCR beta diversity per million cells dropped roughly linearly as age rose. Long-lived and aged donors differed, with more naive CD4+ cells and higher diversity in the long-lived. Changes in expanded clonotypes were possibly confounded, as the CMV status of donors was unknown.

The CDR3 spans 15 residues. Trimming removed 10 bases at V and 2 bases at J, with 20 bases between. The germline V gene has CDR1 MNHNS and CDR2 SASEGT. This clonotype was detected only a few times. Its antigen remains unknown. This receptor was obtained from a woman aged 25 to 39 in good health. Sequencing was carried out using blood. This chain links TRBV6-1 with TRBJ1-2, with D unclear. CDR3 DNA: TGTGCCACCACTCCCTGGCGTGGCGAGAACTATGGCTACACCTTC. Residues: CATTPWRGENYGYTF.